This T cell receptor beta chain was sequenced in a study of T cell changes during pregnancy in multiple sclerosis. This CDR3 comprises 12 residues. The germline V gene has CDR1 SNHLY and CDR2 FYNNEI. Trimming removed 8 bases at V and 4 bases at J, with 12 bases between. Clones were sequenced by immunoSEQ multiplex PCR, and TCRdb holds only the in-frame ones, with some missing. This sample yields approximately 61,000 clones, of which approximately 89% are seen a single time; 3.5% to 4.5% belongs to the top ten. The specimen was peripheral blood, collected after pregnancy. The sequence derives from a female donor in good health, enrolled as a control in a pregnancy study. The chain recombines TRBV2 with TRBJ2-7, with D hard to call. CDR3 in DNA: TGTGCCAGCGGGCTTAAGAGATACGAGCAGTACTTC. Encoded protein: CASGLKRYEQYF.